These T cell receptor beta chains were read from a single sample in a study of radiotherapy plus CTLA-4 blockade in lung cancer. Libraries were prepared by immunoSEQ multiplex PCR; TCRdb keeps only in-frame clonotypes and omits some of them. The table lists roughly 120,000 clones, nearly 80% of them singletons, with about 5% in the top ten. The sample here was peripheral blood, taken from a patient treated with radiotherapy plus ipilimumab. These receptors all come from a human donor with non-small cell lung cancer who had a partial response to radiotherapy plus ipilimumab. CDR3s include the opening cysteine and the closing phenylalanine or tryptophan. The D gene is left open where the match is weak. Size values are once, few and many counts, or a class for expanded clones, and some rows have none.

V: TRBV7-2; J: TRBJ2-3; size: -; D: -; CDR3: CASSPQGVVSDTQYF; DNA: TGTGCCAGCAGCCCCCAAGGGGTGGTTTCAGATACGCAGTATTTT
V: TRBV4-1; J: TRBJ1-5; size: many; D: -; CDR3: CASSQVDMGFSNQPQHF; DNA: TGCGCCAGCAGCCAAGTTGACATGGGCTTTAGCAATCAGCCCCAGCATTTT
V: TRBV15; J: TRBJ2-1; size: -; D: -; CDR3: CATSIGGARGSNEQFF; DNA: TGTGCCACCAGCATAGGAGGGGCCAGGGGGTCTAATGAGCAGTTCTTC
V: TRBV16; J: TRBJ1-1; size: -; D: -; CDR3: CASSQSGMNTEAFF; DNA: TGTGCCAGCAGCCAATCCGGTATGAACACTGAAGCTTTCTTT
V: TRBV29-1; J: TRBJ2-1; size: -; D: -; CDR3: CSATRGYNEQFF; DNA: TGCAGCGCCACCCGGGGGTACAATGAGCAGTTCTTC
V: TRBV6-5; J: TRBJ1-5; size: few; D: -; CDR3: CASSAPGANQPQHF; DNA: TGTGCCAGCAGTGCCCCGGGAGCAAATCAGCCCCAGCATTTT
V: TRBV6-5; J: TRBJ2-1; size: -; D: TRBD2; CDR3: CASSGLANEQFF; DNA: TGTGCCAGCAGTGGACTAGCGAATGAGCAGTTCTTC
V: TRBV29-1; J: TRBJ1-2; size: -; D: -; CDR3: CSVGDRKTNYGYTF; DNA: TGCAGCGTTGGAGACAGGAAAACCAACTATGGCTACACCTTC
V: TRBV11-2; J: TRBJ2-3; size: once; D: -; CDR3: CASSLAAGSDTQYF; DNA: TGTGCCAGCAGCTTAGCGGCGGGCTCAGATACGCAGTATTTT
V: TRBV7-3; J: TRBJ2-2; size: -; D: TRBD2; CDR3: CASSPSGRATGELFF; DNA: TGTGCCAGCAGCCCTAGCGGGAGGGCCACCGGGGAGCTGTTTTTT
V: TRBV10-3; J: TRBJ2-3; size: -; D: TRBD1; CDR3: CAISTGTGGTDTQYF; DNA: TGTGCCATCAGTACCGGGACAGGGGGCACAGATACGCAGTATTTT
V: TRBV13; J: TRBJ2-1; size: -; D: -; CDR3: CASIQPSGEQFF; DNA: TGTGCCAGCATACAGCCGTCTGGGGAGCAGTTCTTC
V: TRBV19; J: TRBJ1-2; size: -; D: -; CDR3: CASSKSTGAAANYGYTF; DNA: TGTGCCAGTAGTAAATCCACGGGAGCAGCAGCTAACTATGGCTACACCTTC
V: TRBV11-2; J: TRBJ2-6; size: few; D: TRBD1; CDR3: CASSLGTGVGANVLTF; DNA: TGTGCCAGCAGCTTAGGGACAGGGGTTGGGGCCAACGTCCTGACTTTC
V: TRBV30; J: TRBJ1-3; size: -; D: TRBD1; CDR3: CAWSVQGGAGNTIYF; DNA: TGTGCCTGGAGTGTACAGGGGGGCGCTGGAAACACCATATATTTT
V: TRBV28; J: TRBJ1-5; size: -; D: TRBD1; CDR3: CASSGGTGISQHF; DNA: TGTGCCAGCAGTGGAGGGACAGGGATTTCCCAGCATTTT
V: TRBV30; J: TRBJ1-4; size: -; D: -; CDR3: CAWSVSPPVNEKLFF; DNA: TGTGCCTGGAGTGTCTCCCCCCCCGTTAATGAAAAACTGTTTTTT
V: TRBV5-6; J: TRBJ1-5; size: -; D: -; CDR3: CASSQYRASNQPQHF; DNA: TGTGCCAGCAGCCAGTACAGGGCTAGCAATCAGCCCCAGCATTTT
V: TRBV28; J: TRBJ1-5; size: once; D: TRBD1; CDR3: CASSPRQGGQPQHF; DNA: TGTGCCAGCAGTCCTCGACAGGGTGGTCAGCCCCAGCATTTT
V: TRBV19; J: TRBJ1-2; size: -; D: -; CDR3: CASSIAQPGGGYTF; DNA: TGTGCCAGTAGTATAGCCCAACCTGGGGGGGGCTACACCTTC
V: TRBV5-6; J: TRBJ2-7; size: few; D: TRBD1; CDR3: CASSPTGSYEQYF; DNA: TGTGCCAGCAGCCCGACAGGGTCCTACGAGCAGTACTTC
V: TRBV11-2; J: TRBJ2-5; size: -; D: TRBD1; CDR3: CASSILSQGAQETQYF; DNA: TGTGCCAGCAGCATATTGTCCCAGGGGGCTCAAGAGACCCAGTACTTC
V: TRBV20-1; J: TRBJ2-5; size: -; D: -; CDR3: CSAGDRDKQYF; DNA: TGCAGTGCTGGTGACCGCGACAAGCAGTACTTC
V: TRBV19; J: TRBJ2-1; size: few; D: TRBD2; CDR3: CASRQTSGRANEQFF; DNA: TGTGCCAGCAGACAGACTAGCGGGAGGGCTAATGAGCAGTTCTTC
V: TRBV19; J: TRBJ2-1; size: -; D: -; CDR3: CASSAGRRNEQFF; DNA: TGTGCCAGTAGTGCAGGACGGAGGAATGAGCAGTTCTTC
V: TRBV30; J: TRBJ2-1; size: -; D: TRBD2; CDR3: CAWSLASGRAREQFF; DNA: TGTGCCTGGAGTCTGGCTAGCGGGAGGGCCCGGGAGCAGTTCTTC
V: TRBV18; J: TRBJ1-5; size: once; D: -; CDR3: CASSLSLTGQPQHF; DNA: TGTGCCAGCTCTCTATCGCTGACAGGCCAGCCCCAGCATTTT
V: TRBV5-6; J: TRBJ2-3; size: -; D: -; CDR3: CASSFLSALDTQYF; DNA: TGTGCCAGCAGCTTTCTCAGCGCCCTTGATACGCAGTATTTT
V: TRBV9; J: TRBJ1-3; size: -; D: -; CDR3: CASSVDKSRGNTIYF; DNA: TGTGCCAGCAGCGTAGATAAATCCAGAGGAAACACCATATATTTT
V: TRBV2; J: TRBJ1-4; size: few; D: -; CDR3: CASRQRYATNEKLFF; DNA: TGTGCCAGCAGACAGAGATATGCAACTAATGAAAAACTGTTTTTT
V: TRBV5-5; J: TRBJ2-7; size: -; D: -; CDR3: CASSLDTEYEQYF; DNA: TGTGCCAGCAGCTTGGATACGGAGTACGAGCAGTACTTC
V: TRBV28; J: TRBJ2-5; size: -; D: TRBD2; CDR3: CASSRELAGQETQYF; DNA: TGTGCCAGCTCGCGAGAACTAGCGGGGCAAGAGACCCAGTACTTC
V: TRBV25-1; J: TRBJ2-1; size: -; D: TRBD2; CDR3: CASSELSSGTYNEQFF; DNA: TGTGCCAGCAGTGAATTGTCTAGCGGTACCTACAATGAGCAGTTCTTC
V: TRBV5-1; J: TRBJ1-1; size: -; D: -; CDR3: CASSLVTDTEAFF; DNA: TGCGCCAGCAGCTTGGTAACAGACACTGAAGCTTTCTTT
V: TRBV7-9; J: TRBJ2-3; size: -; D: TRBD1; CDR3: CASSSTGGPFSYTQYF; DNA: TGTGCCAGCAGCTCAACAGGGGGTCCCTTTTCCTATACGCAGTATTTT
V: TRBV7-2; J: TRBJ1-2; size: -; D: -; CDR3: CASSPWEAGGYTF; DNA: TGTGCCAGCTCCCCCTGGGAGGCGGGAGGCTACACCTTC
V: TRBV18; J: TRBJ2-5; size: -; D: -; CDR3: CASSGGYQETQYF; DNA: TGTGCCAGCTCGGGGGGTTACCAAGAGACCCAGTACTTC
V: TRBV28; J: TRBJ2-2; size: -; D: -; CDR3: CASSAYPRGRGELFF; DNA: TGTGCCAGCAGTGCCTACCCTAGGGGCCGAGGGGAGCTGTTTTTT
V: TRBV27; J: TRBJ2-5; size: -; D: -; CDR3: CASSLTGETQYF; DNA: TGTGCCAGCAGTTTAACTGGAGAGACCCAGTACTTC
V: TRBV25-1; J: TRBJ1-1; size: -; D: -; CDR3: CASSESGQNTEAFF; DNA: TGTGCCAGCAGTGAATCGGGACAAAACACTGAAGCTTTCTTT
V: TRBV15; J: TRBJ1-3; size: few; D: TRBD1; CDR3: CATSRDQGAGNTIYF; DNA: TGTGCCACCAGCAGAGATCAGGGGGCCGGAAACACCATATATTTT
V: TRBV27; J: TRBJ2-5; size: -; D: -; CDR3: CASSFDRVGGETQYF; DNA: TGTGCCAGCAGTTTTGACAGGGTAGGGGGGGAGACCCAGTACTTC
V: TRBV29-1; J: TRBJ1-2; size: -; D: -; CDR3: CSVRSGGDGYTF; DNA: TGCAGCGTCCGTAGTGGGGGGGACGGCTACACCTTC
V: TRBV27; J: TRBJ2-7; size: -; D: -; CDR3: CASSLSVGAGQTYEQYF; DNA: TGTGCCAGCAGTTTGTCGGTGGGAGCGGGACAAACTTACGAGCAGTACTTC
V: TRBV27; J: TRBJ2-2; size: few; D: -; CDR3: CASGRIWTGELFF; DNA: TGTGCCAGCGGCCGCATTTGGACCGGGGAGCTGTTTTTT
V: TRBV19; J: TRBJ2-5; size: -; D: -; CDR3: CASSFQNQETQYF; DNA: TGTGCCAGTAGTTTCCAGAACCAAGAGACCCAGTACTTC
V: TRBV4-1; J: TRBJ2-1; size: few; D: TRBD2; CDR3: CASSQVSSGSYNEQFF; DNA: TGCGCCAGCAGCCAAGTCTCTAGCGGGTCCTACAATGAGCAGTTCTTC
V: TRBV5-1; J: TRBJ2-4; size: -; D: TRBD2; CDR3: CASSSASGSENIQYF; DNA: TGCGCCAGCAGCTCGGCTAGCGGGAGCGAAAACATTCAGTACTTC
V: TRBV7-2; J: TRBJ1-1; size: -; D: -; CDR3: CASSQDEEGEAFF; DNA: TGTGCCAGCAGCCAAGATGAGGAGGGTGAAGCTTTCTTT
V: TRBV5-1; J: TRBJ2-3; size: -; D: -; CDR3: CASSSRQDTDTQYF; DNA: TGCGCCAGCAGCTCCAGACAAGACACAGATACGCAGTATTTT
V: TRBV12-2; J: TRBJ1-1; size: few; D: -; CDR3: CASRLPRGYRSDTEAFF; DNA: TGTGCAAGTCGCTTACCACGGGGGTATCGTTCGGACACTGAAGCTTTCTTT
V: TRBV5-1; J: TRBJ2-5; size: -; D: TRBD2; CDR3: CASSEGLVETQYF; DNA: TGCGCCAGCAGCGAGGGACTAGTGGAGACCCAGTACTTC
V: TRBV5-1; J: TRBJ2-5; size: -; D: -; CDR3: CASSLSDIQETQYF; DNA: TGCGCCAGCAGCTTGAGTGACATACAAGAGACCCAGTACTTC
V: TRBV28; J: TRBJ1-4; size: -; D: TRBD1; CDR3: CASSSTGVELFF; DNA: TGTGCCAGCAGTTCGACAGGGGTCGAACTGTTTTTT
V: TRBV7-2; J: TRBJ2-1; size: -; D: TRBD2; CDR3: CASSPLGLASGGQFF; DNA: TGTGCCAGCAGCCCTCTGGGACTAGCATCTGGGGGGCAGTTCTTC
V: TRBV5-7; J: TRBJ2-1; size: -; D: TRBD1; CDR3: CASSLALPGQGILEQFF; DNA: TGTGCCAGCAGCTTGGCACTCCCGGGACAGGGTATATTGGAGCAGTTCTTC
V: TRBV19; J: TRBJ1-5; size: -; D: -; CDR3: CASSISGGARHQPQHF; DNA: TGTGCCAGTAGTATTTCCGGGGGGGCGCGACATCAGCCCCAGCATTTT
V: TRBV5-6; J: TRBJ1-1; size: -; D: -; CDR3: CASSFWGRNKNTEAFF; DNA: TGTGCCAGCAGCTTTTGGGGCCGAAATAAGAACACTGAAGCTTTCTTT
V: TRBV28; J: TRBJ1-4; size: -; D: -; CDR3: CASSLGYEKLFF; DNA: TGTGCCAGCAGTTTAGGCTATGAAAAACTGTTTTTT
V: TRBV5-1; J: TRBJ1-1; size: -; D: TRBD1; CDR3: CASVGQVNTEAFF; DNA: TGCGCCAGCGTCGGACAGGTGAACACTGAAGCTTTCTTT